This T cell receptor (beta chain) was recorded in a study of blood T cell repertoires in COVID-19. For the study at large: The United States, Italy and Spain were the sources of the acute and convalescent COVID-19 samples. In each case, the material was cDNA or gDNA derived from T cells, B-cell-depleted T cells, or PBMCs.

The CDR3 is 14 residues long. Trimming stripped 6 bases from V and 10 bases from J, with 19 bases between. From germline, CDR1 is MNHEY and CDR2 SMNVEV (reference sequence). Using immunoSEQ multiplex PCR, the repertoire was profiled, and TCRdb retains in-frame clones only, with some absent. The repertoire holds over 90,000 clones, with about 74% as singletons. Seattle's cohort entered during active infection and was followed longitudinally. This sequence originates from a man aged 65 to 79 with COVID-19, enrolled during active disease. The rearrangement joins TRBV27 to TRBJ2-1; D possibly corresponds to TRBD2 (6 bases). The specimen sequenced was peripheral blood. For the CDR3, the DNA is TGTGCCAGCAGCCCGGGACTGGCGGCGAGGGAGCAGTTCTTC. Translation: CASSPGLAAREQFF.